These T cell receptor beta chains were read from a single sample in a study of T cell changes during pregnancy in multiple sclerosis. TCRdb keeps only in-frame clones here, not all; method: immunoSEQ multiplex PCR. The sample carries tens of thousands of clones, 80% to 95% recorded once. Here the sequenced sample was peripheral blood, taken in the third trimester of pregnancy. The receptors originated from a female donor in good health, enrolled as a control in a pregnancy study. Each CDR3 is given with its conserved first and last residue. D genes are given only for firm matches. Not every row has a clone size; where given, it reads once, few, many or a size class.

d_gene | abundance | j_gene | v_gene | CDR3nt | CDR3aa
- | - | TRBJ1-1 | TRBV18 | TGTGCCAGCTCAACCCCCTACAGCGCAGGGAAGTACACTGAAGCTTTCTTT | CASSTPYSAGKYTEAFF
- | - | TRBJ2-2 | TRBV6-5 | TGTGCCAGCAGTTCCAGGGTGATGGCCGGGGAGCTGTTTTTT | CASSSRVMAGELFF
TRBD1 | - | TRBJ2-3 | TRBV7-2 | TGTGCCAGCAGCTTGGTAGGGGGCAGAGATACGCAGTATTTT | CASSLVGGRDTQYF
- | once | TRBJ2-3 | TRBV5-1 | TGCGCCAGCAGCCCCGGACAGAGAACAGATACGCAGTATTTT | CASSPGQRTDTQYF
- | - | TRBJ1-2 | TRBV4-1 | TGCGCCAGCAGCCAAGTGTCCACATCCGGCTACACCTTC | CASSQVSTSGYTF
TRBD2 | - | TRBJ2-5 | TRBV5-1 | TGCGCCAGCAGCTCCCCAGGTGGTAGCGGGAACCAAGAGACCCAGTACTTC | CASSSPGGSGNQETQYF
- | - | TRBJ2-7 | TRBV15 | TGTGCCACCAGCAGAGAAGGCGGACAGAGCTCCTACGAGCAGTACTTC | CATSREGGQSSYEQYF
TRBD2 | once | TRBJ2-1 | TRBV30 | TGTGCCTGGAGCTCGGGACTAGCGGTAAGCTCCTACAATGAGCAGTTCTTC | CAWSSGLAVSSYNEQFF
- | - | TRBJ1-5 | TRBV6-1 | TGTGCCAGCAGTGACCCCTCGACAGTATCAAGCAATCAGCCCCAGCATTTT | CASSDPSTVSSNQPQHF
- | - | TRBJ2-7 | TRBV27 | TGTGCCAGCAGTTTGGCGGGACCTATCTACGAGCAGTACTTC | CASSLAGPIYEQYF
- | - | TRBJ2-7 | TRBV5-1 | TGCGCCAGCAGCCGAACCGGGAGTCCAATCTCCTACGAGCAGTACTTC | CASSRTGSPISYEQYF
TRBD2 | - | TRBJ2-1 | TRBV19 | TGTGCCAGTAGTATAGGACTAGCGGCCTCCTACAATGAGCAGTTCTTC | CASSIGLAASYNEQFF
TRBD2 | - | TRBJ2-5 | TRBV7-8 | TGTGCCAGCAGCCCGGGGAGGGTGAGGGAGACCCAGTACTTC | CASSPGRVRETQYF
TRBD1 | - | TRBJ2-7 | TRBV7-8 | TGTGCCAGCAGCTTCCCCTCCCATCAGGGGGCCGTTCCCCCCTCCTACGAGCAGTACTTC | CASSFPSHQGAVPPSYEQYF
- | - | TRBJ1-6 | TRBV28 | TGTGCCAGCAGGCCTATTGTGAACAATTCACCCCTCCACTTT | CASRPIVNNSPLHF
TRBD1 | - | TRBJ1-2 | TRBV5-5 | TGTGCCAGCAGCTTACAGGGGGTTGAAGGCTACACCTTC | CASSLQGVEGYTF
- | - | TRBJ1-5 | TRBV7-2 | TGTGCCAGCAGCTGGGGGCAGGGCAAGGATCAGCCCCAGCATTTT | CASSWGQGKDQPQHF
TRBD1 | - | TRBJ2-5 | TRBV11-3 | TGTGCCAGCAGCATTTACCCCGGGACAGGCCAAGAGACCCAGTACTTC | CASSIYPGTGQETQYF
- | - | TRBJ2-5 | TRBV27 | TGTGCCAGCAGTCTTAGTGAGGGTGAAGTGACCCAGTACTTC | CASSLSEGEVTQYF
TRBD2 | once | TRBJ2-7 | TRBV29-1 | TGCAGCGTGTCTTCGGGGAGGGCCGAGCAGTACTTC | CSVSSGRAEQYF
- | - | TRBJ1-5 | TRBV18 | TGTGCCAGCTCACGGGGGGGCGGCAATCAGCCCCAGCATTTT | CASSRGGGNQPQHF
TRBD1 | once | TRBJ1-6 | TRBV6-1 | TGTGCCAGCAGGGCCGGACAGGATTCACCCCTCCACTTT | CASRAGQDSPLHF